The next 21 T cell receptor beta chains were all read from a single sample in a study of T cell changes during pregnancy in multiple sclerosis. Libraries were prepared by immunoSEQ multiplex PCR; TCRdb keeps only in-frame clonotypes and omits some of them. The table has around 68,000 clones, 90% seen once. The sequences come from peripheral blood, collected in the third trimester of pregnancy. These receptors came from a female donor with multiple sclerosis, enrolled in a pregnancy study.

This chain joins TRBV11-2 and TRBJ1-1, with D possibly TRBD1 on 5 matching bases. The CDR3 loop spans 16 amino acids. Germline CDR1 is SGHAT and CDR2 is FQNNGV. The V and J ends lost 2 bases and 3 bases respectively, with 16 bases between them. The DNA for the CDR3 is TGTGCCAGCAGCTTAAGGACGGGGGTGGAATACACTGAAGCTTTCTTT. Protein: CASSLRTGVEYTEAFF.

The J gene is TRBJ2-7, the V gene TRBV30; 7 nucleotides line up with TRBD2. Germline CDR1 is GTSNPN and CDR2 is SVGIG (reference sequence). The junction had 13 bases not matched to a gene; V was cut back by 3 bases and J by 2 bases. CDR3 length: 16 residues. The CDR3 sequence: CAWRTGGASGAYEQYF. CDR3 nucleotides: TGTGCCTGGAGGACTGGTGGGGCTAGCGGAGCCTACGAGCAGTACTTC.

This chain uses TRBV25-1 with TRBJ2-7; D perhaps matches TRBD1 (5 bases). The CDR3 loop spans 14 amino acids. The ends were cut back, 4 bases at V and 2 bases at J, with 12 bases in the middle. Germline V gene data show CDR1 as MGHDK and CDR2 as SYGVNS. The CDR3 is CASSASTATYEQYF. DNA of the CDR3: TGTGCCAGCAGTGCCTCGACAGCTACCTACGAGCAGTACTTC.

This clone was seen a single time. This rearrangement joins TRBV30 to TRBJ2-7; 15 bases line up with TRBD2. The CDR3 is 15 amino acids. With 3 bases clipped from V and 0 bases from J, the junction kept 0 bases outside the gene matches. Germline assignment: CDR1 GTSNPN and CDR2 SVGIG (reference sequence). This CDR3 reads CAWRGLAGGSYEQYF. The CDR3 region has the DNA TGTGCCTGGAGGGGACTAGCGGGGGGCTCCTACGAGCAGTACTTC.

The chain links TRBV14 to TRBJ2-7; TRBD1 agrees at 10 bases. The CDR3 spans 15 residues. The V and J ends lost 0 bases and 4 bases, in that order; junction bases with no gene match: 3. Germline V gives CDR1 SGHDN, CDR2 FVKESK. This CDR3 is CASSQDGTGDYEQYF. The CDR3 coding sequence is TGTGCCAGCAGCCAAGATGGGACAGGGGATTACGAGCAGTACTTC. The full variable domain, completed using reference TRBV14 and TRBJ2-7, is EAGVTQFPSHSVIEKGQTVTLRCDPISGHDNLYWYRRVMGKEIKFLLHFVKESKQDESGMPNNRFLAERTGGTYSTLKVQPAELEDSGVYFCASSQDGTGDYEQYFGPGTRLTVT.

V and J are TRBV27 and TRBJ2-7, with 7 positions matching TRBD2. The CDR3 has 14 residues. CDR1 and CDR2 from the germline V gene are MNHEY and SMNVEV (reference sequence). The V gene end was trimmed by 2 bases and the J gene end by 3 bases; junction bases not matched to a gene: 4. The CDR3 coding sequence is TGTGCCAGCAGTTTACTAGCGGAGAGCTACGAGCAGTACTTC. This sequence encodes CASSLLAESYEQYF.

V usage is TRBV11-3 and J usage is TRBJ2-5; tentatively, D is TRBD2 (6 bases). V shed 0 bases and J shed 5 bases, with 13 bases lying between them. This CDR3 has 15 residues. Germline V gene sequence: CDR1 SGHNT, CDR2 YENEEA. The CDR3 spells CASSLDGGPGETQYF. The CDR3 nucleotides are TGTGCCAGCAGCTTAGACGGAGGGCCGGGGGAGACCCAGTACTTC.

The J gene is TRBJ2-7, the V gene TRBV5-1, with D possibly being TRBD2 (6 bases). Looked up from germline, CDR1 is SGHRS and CDR2 is YFSETQ. Trimming left V 4 bases short and J 5 bases short, with 22 bases between. The CDR3 consists of 16 residues. The CDR3 bases are TGCGCCAGCAGCCTAAATCCGGGAGCACCTCGCGACGAGCAGTACTTC. It is translated as CASSLNPGAPRDEQYF.

In its sample, this clone was seen a few times. The rearrangement links TRBV10-1 to TRBJ2-7; 9 bases map to TRBD1. With 3 bases clipped from V and 6 bases from J, the junction kept 6 bases outside the gene matches. From germline, CDR1 is WNHNN and CDR2 SYGVQD (reference sequence). This CDR3 region has 14 residues. The CDR3 DNA is TGCGCCAGCAGTGACGGGACAGGGACTTCCGAGCAGTACTTC. Translation: CASSDGTGTSEQYF.

The chain uses TRBV28 and TRBJ1-2; perhaps TRBD1 as D (5 bases). V dropped 6 bases and J dropped 6 bases, with 17 bases sitting between them. Germline V gene data show CDR1 as MDHEN and CDR2 as SYDVKM. There are 14 residues in the CDR3. The CDR3 sequence is CASRKGYGGDGYTF. The CDR3 DNA is TGTGCCAGCAGAAAGGGGTATGGTGGGGATGGCTACACCTTC.

The chain carries TRBV19 and TRBJ2-7; TRBD2 agrees at 9 bases. J lost 4 bases, V lost 8 bases, and 6 bases had no gene match. This CDR3 has 13 residues. The germline V gene encodes CDR1 LNHDA and CDR2 SQIVND (reference sequence). DNA of the CDR3: TGTGCCAGTCGGCGGGAGGGCCGGTACGAGCAGTACTTC. Translated, it gives CASRREGRYEQYF.

The chain is built from TRBV11-2 and TRBJ1-1; D gene uncertain. Germline V lookup: CDR1 SGHAT, CDR2 FQNNGV. This CDR3 is 13 amino acids long. Trimming removed 1 base from V and 2 bases from J, with 5 bases in between. In DNA form, the CDR3 reads TGTGCCAGCAGCTTAGTGCGTAACACTGAAGCTTTCTTT. This codes for CASSLVRNTEAFF.

This clone was observed once. The rearrangement uses TRBV7-2 and TRBJ1-1, with TRBD1 identical over 8 bases. Germline V gene data show CDR1 as SGHTA and CDR2 as FQGNSA. The CDR3 extends over 13 amino acids. V gave up 5 bases and J gave up 2 bases; unmatched junction bases: 1. The CDR3 sequence: CASSAGGNTEAFF. Written as DNA, the CDR3 is TGTGCCAGCAGCGCAGGGGGCAACACTGAAGCTTTCTTT. The whole variable domain, filled in from reference TRBV7-2 and TRBJ1-1, reads GAGVSQSPSNKVTEKGKDVELRCDPISGHTALYWYRQSLGQGLEFLIYFQGNSAPDKSGLPSDRFSAERTGGSVSTLTIQRTQQEDSAVYLCASSAGGNTEAFFGQGTRLTVV.

This chain links TRBV11-2 with TRBJ2-1, with D perhaps TRBD1 (6 bases). V was pared by 4 bases and J by 4 bases, with 8 bases between. The CDR3 has 13 residues. Germline V gene lookup returns CDR1 SGHAT and CDR2 FQNNGV. This chain's CDR3 is CASSSGQYNEQFF. In DNA, the CDR3 is TGTGCCAGCAGCTCCGGACAGTACAATGAGCAGTTCTTC.

The chain uses TRBV4-1 and TRBJ1-2; D is ambiguous. Germline V lookup: CDR1 MGHRA, CDR2 YSYEKL. There are 17 residues in the CDR3. V shed 0 bases and J shed 6 bases, with 20 bases lying between them. As DNA, the CDR3 is TGCGCCAGCAGCCAAGAGGCGGACTACCCTCTGGAAAATGGCTACACCTTC. Its translation: CASSQEADYPLENGYTF.

V is TRBV14 and J is TRBJ2-7; 9 bases fit TRBD1. Germline V lookup: CDR1 SGHDN, CDR2 FVKESK. The CDR3 runs to 15 residues. The V and J ends lost 1 base and 4 bases, in that order; junction bases with no gene match: 5. This CDR3 is CASSQVGDRAYEQYF. The CDR3 DNA follows: TGTGCCAGCAGCCAAGTTGGGGACAGGGCATACGAGCAGTACTTC.

The chain combines TRBV5-1 with TRBJ2-1, with 9 bases that match TRBD2. This CDR3 region has 15 residues. Unmatched junction bases numbered 3, after V lost 0 bases and J lost 5 bases. CDR1 and CDR2 (germline): SGHRS, YFSETQ. This CDR3 is CASSLEGGGDNEQFF. The CDR3 coding sequence is TGCGCCAGCAGCTTGGAGGGCGGGGGGGACAATGAGCAGTTCTTC.

The J gene is TRBJ2-5, the V gene TRBV5-1; 7 bases fit TRBD1. V lost 0 bases to trimming and J lost 5 bases; unmatched junction nucleotides: 13. Germline lookup yields CDR1 SGHRS and CDR2 YFSETQ. CDR3 length equals 17 residues. CDR3 residues: CASSLVVTGSSRETQYF. CDR3 DNA: TGCGCCAGCAGCTTGGTGGTGACAGGGTCTTCCAGGGAGACCCAGTACTTC.

The chain uses TRBV5-1 and TRBJ1-5, with D uncertain. This CDR3 region has 15 residues. Germline V gives CDR1 SGHRS, CDR2 YFSETQ. The V end was cut by 0 bases, the J end by 7 bases, with 14 bases between. The CDR3 spells CASSLVGSPGQPQHF. As DNA, the CDR3 is TGCGCCAGCAGCTTGGTCGGATCTCCGGGGCAGCCCCAGCATTTT.

V gene TRBV7-9 combines with J gene TRBJ2-7, with a tentative D call TRBD2 (5 bases). Per the germline V gene, CDR1 is SEHNR and CDR2 is FQNEAQ (reference sequence). The CDR3 has 16 residues. Trimming cost V 5 bases and J 5 bases, with 22 bases left between them. The CDR3 bases are TGTGCCAGCAGCCCCCGGAGCCGGGGTGAGGGCCACGAGCAGTACTTC. Protein sequence: CASSPRSRGEGHEQYF.

This clone was detected once. The chain employs TRBV7-8 and TRBJ1-1; D gene unclear. The CDR3 covers 16 residues. Germline loops: CDR1 SGHVS, CDR2 FQNEAQ. V was cut by 5 bases and J by 3 bases, with 19 bases left in between. The CDR3 reads CASSPRVPARDTEAFF. The CDR3 nucleotides are TGTGCCAGCAGCCCAAGAGTCCCGGCGAGGGACACTGAAGCTTTCTTT.